This TCR beta chain was recorded in a study of vaccination effects on CD4 cells after COVID-19. The assay was immunoSEQ multiplex PCR, and TCRdb's table has in-frame clones only and misses some. The sample has 67,000 or so clones; about 80% are singletons. Comments on this clone: Its antigen is as yet unknown.

The ViraFEST assay expanded antigen-specific CD4+ T cells with viral peptide pools before sequencing. Isolation of CD4+ T cells took place after about 10 days of culture. The cohort was immunized with two doses of either the BNT162b2 or mRNA-1273 vaccine. CDR3 length equals 13 residues. The V gene lost 5 bases and the J gene lost 2 bases, with 10 bases spanning the gap. In germline, CDR1 is SGHRS, CDR2 YFSETQ. The input for sequencing was CD4+ T cells from PBMCs cultured with HCoV-229E spike peptides, taken after COVID-19 vaccination. This receptor was identified in a human donor who received a COVID-19 vaccine. The rearrangement joins TRBV5-1 to TRBJ2-5; possibly TRBD2 for D (5 bases). The CDR3 here is CASRPGSQETQYF. DNA for the CDR3: TGCGCCAGCAGACCGGGGAGTCAAGAGACCCAGTACTTC.